This T cell receptor (beta chain) was found in a study of T cell clonality in common variable immunodeficiency. The study's findings and limits: In common variable immunodeficiency, TCR beta chains reportedly carried fewer deletions and N-nucleotide insertions. Shared TCRbeta clones were fewer between CVID subjects than controls.

The CVID group had some 15 females and 29 males, mean age approximately 40. All CVID subjects were on immunoglobulin replacement for at least one year. Each donor provided 5 to 8 ml of heparinized whole blood. CDR1 and CDR2 (germline): MNHNS, SASEGT. The CDR3 consists of 17 residues. The V end was cut by 6 bases, the J end by 3 bases, with 18 bases between. The table came from immunoSEQ multiplex PCR; TCRdb's copy has only in-frame clones and leaves some out. The repertoire shows about 5,300 clones, none seen only once; the top ten take approximately 14%. This clone was recorded a few times. The antigen is unknown. The CDR3 end falls 3 residues outside the read, so it is completed with the germline J gene.

The receptor comes from a human donor with common variable immunodeficiency. The material sequenced was peripheral blood mononuclear cells. This chain joins TRBV6-1 and TRBJ1-6; tentative D call: TRBD1 (6 bases). Here the CDR3 reads CASSEPTGTNYNSPLHF. CDR3 bases read: TGTGCCAGCAGCGAACCTACAGGGACAAACTATAATTCACCC.